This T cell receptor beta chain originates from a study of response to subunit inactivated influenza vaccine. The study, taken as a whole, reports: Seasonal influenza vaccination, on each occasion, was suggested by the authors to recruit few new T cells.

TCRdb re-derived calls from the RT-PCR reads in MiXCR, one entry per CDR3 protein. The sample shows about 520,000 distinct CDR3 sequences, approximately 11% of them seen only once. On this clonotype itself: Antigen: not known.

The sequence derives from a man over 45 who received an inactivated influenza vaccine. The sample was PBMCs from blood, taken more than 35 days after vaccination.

The CDR3 spells CSARVPGPMNTEAFF. CDR3 sequence (DNA): TGCAGTGCTAGAGTACCAGGGCCAATGAACACTGAAGCTTTCTTT. This chain uses TRBV20-1 with TRBJ1-1; perhaps TRBD1 as D (5 bases). Trimming stripped 1 base from V and 0 bases from J, with 12 bases between. The CDR3 is made up of 15 amino acids. In germline, CDR1 is DFQATT, CDR2 SNEGSKA (reference sequence).